This T cell receptor (beta chain) is drawn from a study of radiotherapy plus CTLA-4 blockade in lung cancer. Focal radiation with ipilimumab CTLA-4 blockade was given to patients with chemo-refractory metastatic non-small-cell lung cancer. Only in-frame clones appear in the TCRdb table, and some are missing; sequencing was by immunoSEQ multiplex PCR. This table has 48,000 or so clones, 84% appearing once. Findings and caveats of the study: Early clonal dynamics of blood T cells, together with interferon-beta, were reported as the best response predictor.

The CDR3 is 16 amino acids. From germline, CDR1 is SGHRS and CDR2 YFSETQ. The trim removed 0 bases at V and 5 bases at J, leaving 7 bases unmatched. Notes on this clone: What it recognizes is unknown.

V usage is TRBV5-1 and J usage is TRBJ2-7, with 11 nucleotides matching TRBD1. This TCR was sampled from a human donor with non-small cell lung cancer whose response to radiotherapy plus ipilimumab could not be evaluated. The source material was peripheral blood, sampled from a patient treated with radiotherapy plus ipilimumab. The CDR3 coding sequence is TGCGCCAGCAGCTTGGGCAGGACAGGGGGCAACGACGAGCAGTACTTC. The encoded protein is CASSLGRTGGNDEQYF.